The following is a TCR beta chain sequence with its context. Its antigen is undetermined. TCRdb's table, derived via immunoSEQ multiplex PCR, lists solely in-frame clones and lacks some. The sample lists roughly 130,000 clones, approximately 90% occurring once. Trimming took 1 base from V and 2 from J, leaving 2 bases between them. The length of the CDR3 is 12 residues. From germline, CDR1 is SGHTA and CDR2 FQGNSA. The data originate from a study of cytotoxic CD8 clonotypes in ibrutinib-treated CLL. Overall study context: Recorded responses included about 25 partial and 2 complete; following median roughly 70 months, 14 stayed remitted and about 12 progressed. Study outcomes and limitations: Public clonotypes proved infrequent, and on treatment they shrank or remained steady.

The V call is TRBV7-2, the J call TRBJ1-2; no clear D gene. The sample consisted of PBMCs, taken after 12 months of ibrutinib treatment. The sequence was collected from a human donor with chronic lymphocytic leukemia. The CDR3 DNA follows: TGTGCCAGCAGCTTAGAAAACTATGGCTACACCTTC. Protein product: CASSLENYGYTF.